This TCR beta chain comes out of a study of blood T cell repertoires in COVID-19. Across the study: COVID-19 samples, acute and convalescent, were from the United States, Italy and Spain. Sample material is recorded as cDNA or gDNA derived from T cells, B-cell-depleted T cells, or PBMCs.

In this sample, this clone turned up a few times. Study processing details: Researchers report that nucleated cell counts were estimated from reference gene primer amplification. Assay: immunoSEQ multiplex PCR; the TCRdb copy retains only in-frame clones and omits some. The V and J calls and clone size are taken from that table; D and trimming were inferred from the DNA. The table has around 260,000 clones, approximately 91% seen once. V lost 5 bases and J lost 6; bases outside the gene matches: 9. This CDR3 is 16 amino acids long. In germline, CDR1 is SEHNR, CDR2 FQNEAQ (reference sequence). The chain combines TRBV7-9 with TRBJ2-1; 11 bases are shared with TRBD2. The TCR originated in a person in their late teens or twenties with COVID-19, enrolled during active disease. The specimen sequenced was peripheral blood. Here the CDR3 DNA reads TGTGCCAGCAGCCCAATGCGTACTAGCGGGAGCAATGAGCAGTTCTTC. Residues: CASSPMRTSGSNEQFF. Using reference TRBV7-9 and TRBJ2-1 for the parts outside the CDR3, the full variable domain is DTGVSQNPRHKITKRGQNVTFRCDPISEHNRLYWYRQTLGQGPEFLTYFQNEAQLEKSRLLSDRFSAERPKGSFSTLEIQRTEQGDSAMYLCASSPMRTSGSNEQFFGPGTRLTVL.